The 14 T cell receptor beta chains below come from one sample, sequenced in a study of blood T cell repertoires in COVID-19. TCRdb's copy holds only in-frame clones and misses some; the assay was immunoSEQ multiplex PCR. The sample includes around 130,000 clones, 70% to 90% of them seen just once. What was sequenced was peripheral blood. Receptor source: a woman aged 55 to 70 with acute or convalescent COVID-19.

The CDR3 DNA follows: TGTGCCAGCTCACCTAACCAGGGTAGCAATCAGCCCCAGCATTTT. It encodes CASSPNQGSNQPQHF. The chain uses TRBV18 and TRBJ1-5; D might be TRBD1 (5 bases). Germline CDR1 KGHSH, CDR2 LQKENI. CDR3 size: 15 residues. Trimming removed 3 bases at V and 0 bases at J, with 9 bases between. Full variable domain (missing parts from reference TRBV18 and TRBJ1-5): NAGVMQNPRHLVRRRGQEARLRCSPMKGHSHVYWYRQLPEEGLKFMVYLQKENIIDESGMPKERFSAEFPKEGPSILRIQQVVRGDSAAYFCASSPNQGSNQPQHFGDGTRLSIL.

The gene calls are TRBV2 and TRBJ2-1; 7 bases line up with TRBD1. After removal of 5 bases from V and 8 bases from J, the junction contained 12 bases not matched to a gene. The germline CDR1 and CDR2 sequences are SNHLY and FYNNEI. The CDR3 extends over 15 amino acids. The CDR3: CASSPVEGAQDEQFF. The CDR3 nucleotides read TGTGCCAGCAGTCCCGTTGAGGGGGCGCAGGATGAGCAGTTCTTC.

V usage is TRBV5-1 and J usage is TRBJ1-4; 7 nucleotides align to TRBD1. This CDR3 is 15 amino acids long. CDR1 and CDR2 (germline): SGHRS, YFSETQ. V was clipped by 4 bases and J by 4 bases; unmatched bases: 7. The CDR3 DNA reads as TGCGCCAGCAGCGTCCAGGGGGGAGTTAATGAAAAACTGTTTTTT. Amino acid sequence: CASSVQGGVNEKLFF.

This sequence joins TRBV9 and TRBJ2-1; 7 bases line up with TRBD1. J was trimmed by 1 base and V by 0 bases; bases with no gene match: 4. This CDR3 is 16 amino acids long. CDR1 is SGDLS and CDR2 is YYNGEE in the germline V gene. As DNA, the CDR3 is TGTGCCAGCAGCGTAGGAGGCAGGGGGTCCTACAATGAGCAGTTCTTC. Protein: CASSVGGRGSYNEQFF.

The V and J genes are TRBV29-1 and TRBJ1-1; D is undetermined. Germline values: CDR1 SQVTM, CDR2 ANQGSEA. V dropped 6 bases and J dropped 8 bases, with 16 bases sitting between them. The CDR3 consists of 12 residues. CDR3 residues: CSVTFSSSEAFF. The DNA of the CDR3 is TGCAGCGTAACATTTTCAAGTAGCGAAGCTTTCTTT. The full variable domain, rest sourced from reference TRBV29-1 and TRBJ1-1, is SAVISQKPSRDICQRGTSLTIQCQVDSQVTMMFWYRQQPGQSLTLIATANQGSEATYESGFVIDKFPISRPNLTFSTLTVSNMSPEDSSIYLCSVTFSSSEAFFGQGTRLTVV.

The chain combines TRBV28 with TRBJ2-1; D may be TRBD1 (6 bases). Trimming took off 7 bases at V and 2 bases at J, with 15 bases between the two ends. This CDR3 is 15 amino acids long. From germline, CDR1 is MDHEN and CDR2 SYDVKM. CDR3 in amino acids: CASILTGSAYNEQFF. CDR3 nucleotide sequence: TGTGCCAGCATCCTTACAGGGAGCGCCTACAATGAGCAGTTCTTC.

The rearrangement joins TRBV5-1 to TRBJ2-3, with TRBD2 identical over 10 bases. Germline V gene lookup returns CDR1 SGHRS and CDR2 YFSETQ. With 3 bases clipped from V and 2 bases from J, the junction kept 6 bases outside the gene matches. There are 16 residues in the CDR3. CDR3 sequence: CASSSGLAAPTDTQYF. For the CDR3, the DNA is TGCGCCAGCAGCTCCGGACTAGCGGCGCCCACAGATACGCAGTATTTT.

This clone was seen only a few times. The V gene is TRBV28, the J gene TRBJ2-3; TRBD2 is a possible D gene (6 bases). Germline V gene data show CDR1 as MDHEN and CDR2 as SYDVKM. Trimming cost V 2 bases and J 1 base, with 10 bases left between them. This CDR3 has 15 amino acids. CDR3 in amino acids: CASSLVGRGTDTQYF. Written as DNA, the CDR3 is TGTGCCAGCAGTTTAGTCGGGAGAGGCACAGATACGCAGTATTTT.

CDR3 sequence (DNA): TGTGCCACCAGTGATTTAGGGACTAGCCCAGATACGCAGTATTTT. It encodes CATSDLGTSPDTQYF. V is TRBV24-1 and J is TRBJ2-3; 9 nucleotides align to TRBD2. V shed 1 base, J shed 4 bases, and the junction held 2 bases outside the gene matches. Germline V gene data show CDR1 as KGHDR and CDR2 as SFDVKD. The CDR3 is 15 residues long.

The gene calls are TRBV6-6 and TRBJ2-2; the D gene is possibly TRBD2 (6 bases). CDR1 and CDR2 (germline): MNHNY, SVGAGI (reference sequence). The CDR3 has 16 amino acids. V was shortened by 2 bases and J by 4 bases, with 14 bases between the two germline ends. The CDR3 DNA follows: TGTGCCAGCAGTTACCGGTCTAGCGAACTCACCGGGGAGCTGTTTTTT. Protein product: CASSYRSSELTGELFF.

The V call is TRBV10-3, the J call TRBJ2-7; 7 nucleotides agree with TRBD1. V gave up 6 bases and J gave up 7 bases; unmatched junction bases: 6. CDR3 length equals 12 residues. CDR1 and CDR2 (germline): ENHRY, SYGVKD. CDR3 protein: CAIRQGVEEQYF. CDR3 nucleotides: TGTGCCATCAGGCAGGGGGTTGAAGAGCAGTACTTC.

The chain combines TRBV18 with TRBJ1-4, with 7 positions matching TRBD1. The CDR3 loop spans 16 amino acids. Germline CDR1 is KGHSH and CDR2 is LQKENI. The V segment lost 3 bases and the J segment 4 bases; nucleotides outside the gene matches: 8. Here the CDR3 DNA reads TGTGCCAGCTCACCTCAAGGACAGGCTTATAATGAAAAACTGTTTTTT. As protein: CASSPQGQAYNEKLFF.

This rearrangement joins TRBV6-6 to TRBJ1-1; no clear D. This CDR3 is built from 15 residues. Germline lookup yields CDR1 MNHNY and CDR2 SVGAGI (reference sequence). Trimming stripped 7 bases from V and 1 base from J, with 16 bases between. The CDR3 spells CASTHGFGGNTEAFF. Written as DNA, the CDR3 is TGTGCCAGCACCCACGGATTTGGAGGGAACACTGAAGCTTTCTTT.

The gene calls are TRBV7-2 and TRBJ2-1; TRBD2 might be the D (5 bases). The CDR3 spans 15 residues. V lost 0 bases, J lost 7 bases, and 13 bases lay in between. The germline V gene has CDR1 SGHTA and CDR2 FQGNSA. The CDR3 protein is CASSLALVIGNEQFF. Here the CDR3 DNA reads TGTGCCAGCAGCTTAGCACTAGTTATTGGGAATGAGCAGTTCTTC.